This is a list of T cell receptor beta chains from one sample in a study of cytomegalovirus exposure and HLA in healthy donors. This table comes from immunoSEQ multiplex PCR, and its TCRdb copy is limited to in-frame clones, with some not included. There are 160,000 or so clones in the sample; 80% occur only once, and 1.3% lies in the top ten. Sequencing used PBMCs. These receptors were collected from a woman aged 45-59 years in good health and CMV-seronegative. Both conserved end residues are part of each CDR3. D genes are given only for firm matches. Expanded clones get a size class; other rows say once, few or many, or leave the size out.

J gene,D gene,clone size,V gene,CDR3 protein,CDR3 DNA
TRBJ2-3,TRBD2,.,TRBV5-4,CASSSDRTSGDTQYF,TGTGCCAGCAGCTCGGACAGGACTAGCGGAGATACGCAGTATTTT
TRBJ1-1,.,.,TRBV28,CASSPSKGVNTEAFF,TGTGCCAGCAGCCCCTCCAAGGGGGTGAACACTGAAGCTTTCTTT
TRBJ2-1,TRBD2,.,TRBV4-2,CASSQDWDYYNEQFF,TGTGCCAGCAGCCAAGATTGGGACTACTACAATGAGCAGTTCTTC
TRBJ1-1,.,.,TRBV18,CASSPNTGSGTEAFF,TGTGCCAGCTCACCCAATACAGGGAGCGGCACTGAAGCTTTCTTT
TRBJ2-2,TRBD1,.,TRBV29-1,CSADRGTGELFF,TGCAGCGCCGACAGGGGAACCGGGGAGCTGTTTTTT
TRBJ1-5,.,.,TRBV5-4,CASSLVPDGTEPQHF,TGTGCCAGCAGCTTGGTTCCAGACGGTACAGAGCCCCAGCATTTT
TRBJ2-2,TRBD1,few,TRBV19,CASSKQGEVTGELFF,TGTGCCAGTAGTAAACAGGGGGAGGTCACCGGGGAGCTGTTTTTT
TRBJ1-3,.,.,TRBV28,CASSLILLNAIYF,TGTGCCAGCAGTTTAATCCTACTAAACGCCATATATTTT
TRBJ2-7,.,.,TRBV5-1,CASSLDGGPPAYEQYF,TGCGCCAGCAGCTTGGATGGGGGCCCCCCAGCCTACGAGCAGTACTTC
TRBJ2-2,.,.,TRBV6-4,CASSGEGTGELFF,TGTGCCAGCAGCGGCGAGGGCACCGGGGAGCTGTTTTTT
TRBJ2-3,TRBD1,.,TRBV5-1,CASSAGGKIADTQYF,TGCGCCAGCAGCGCAGGGGGCAAGATCGCAGATACGCAGTATTTT
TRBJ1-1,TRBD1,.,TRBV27,CASAGQMSTEAFF,TGTGCCAGCGCGGGACAGATGAGCACTGAAGCTTTCTTT
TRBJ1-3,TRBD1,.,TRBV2,CASRGDSAFSGNTIYF,TGTGCCAGCAGAGGGGACAGTGCCTTCTCTGGAAACACCATATATTTT
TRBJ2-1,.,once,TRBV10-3,CASSGGPPYNEQFF,TGTGCCTCCAGTGGCGGGCCCCCCTACAATGAGCAGTTCTTC
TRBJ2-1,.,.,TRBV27,CASRDRRNYNEQFF,TGTGCCAGCCGTGACAGGAGAAACTACAATGAGCAGTTCTTC
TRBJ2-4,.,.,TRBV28,CASSPVRLRALRDIQYF,TGTGCCAGCAGTCCTGTGAGGCTCCGTGCCTTACGGGACATTCAGTACTTC
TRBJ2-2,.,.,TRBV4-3,CASSPPDSGELFF,TGCGCCAGCAGCCCCCCGGACAGCGGGGAGCTGTTTTTT
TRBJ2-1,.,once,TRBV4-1,CASSQDWVRRSSYNEQFF,TGCGCCAGCAGCCAAGATTGGGTCCGGCGGAGCTCCTACAATGAGCAGTTCTTC